This T cell receptor (beta chain) stems from a study of cytomegalovirus exposure and HLA in healthy donors (dated by TCRdb to 2016 to 2017). About the investigation overall: In an earlier analysis of some 550 of the donors, roughly 300 Gb of sequence data and about 110 million unique TCR beta sequences from approximately 180 million T cells were reported. An early release that covered some 630 HLA-typed donors contained approximately 320 gigabases of sequencing data and 80 million or so unique TCR sequences. Among the roughly 380 genotyped donors, around 79% belonged to the genetic ancestry cluster associated with self-reported Caucasian donors. The study was designed to test whether signatures of past pathogen exposure could be identified by cataloging public T cell receptors. The T cell repertoires of 666 subjects were profiled by immunosequencing and related to cytomegalovirus serostatus. Along with the approximately 670-subject first cohort, a separate validation cohort of some 130 different subjects was used. High-throughput TCR immunosequencing, statistical association of individual TCRs with disease status, and machine learning were combined to predict cytomegalovirus infection status. In a later analysis, previously published TCR beta repertoires from fewer than 750 donors were re-analyzed and high-resolution HLA genotyping was added so that TCR occurrence patterns could be studied. The later analysis used no new phenotypic data to find candidate immune exposures, relying instead on TCR beta sequences and their occurrence across donors. In an earlier analysis of 587 of the donors, high-throughput TCR beta sequencing was used to judge whether each TCR beta V gene segment behaved as functional or pseudogenic. Donor age, sex, ethnicity and CMV serostatus were collected together with the repertoire data. A later genetic analysis took genome-wide SNP genotypes for about 60% of the roughly 670 donors and used that subset as a discovery cohort. All discovery cohort repertoires had been generated using a single sequencing platform. HLA typing covered class I and class II loci at four-digit resolution. The number of donors typed differed by locus, with 629-630 for A, B, C, DRB1 and DQB1, approximately 500 for DQA1, 606 for DPA1, and around 460 for DPB1. Because of strong linkage in the cohort, four or five DR-DQ haplotypes were treated as single units for association and clustering. On average, roughly 200,000 unique TCR beta nucleotide sequences were sequenced per donor among several hundred genotyped donors of the cohort, with roughly 18% of those sequences being non-productive.

Points the paper makes about the study in general: A later genetic analysis associated a missense DCLRE1C variant with V-gene and J-gene trimming of TCR beta chains, and an independent cohort replicated the association. When HLA alleles, especially DR and DQ, strongly co-occurred, attributing TCR associations to individual alleles was difficult. HLA typing was unavailable for some donors at each locus, so association tests used only the typed subset. A further reported finding was that TCR beta sequences accurately predicted the HLA-A and HLA-B alleles for most subjects in the first cohort. Linkage disequilibrium might explain the correlated functional status among segregating V segments, but an unknown experimental factor could not be ruled out. In a later analysis, the rate of TCR association differed among HLA loci, with DRB1 alleles having the most associated TCRs and HLA-C alleles having the fewest. Roughly uniform sequencing depth across donors was assumed in presence/absence analyses, although this assumption may not hold. The earlier analysis of nearly 600 of the donors excluded some 16 rarely observed V segments, including chromosome 9 orphons, because counts were too low. Broadly in line with IMGT annotations, most TCR beta V segments showed up in productive rearrangements about 87% or about 30% of the time in an earlier analysis of several hundred of the donors. The authors suggested that the approach could potentially be extended to other disease states and immunological phenotypes. In the study, roughly 160 TCR beta chains were listed as associated with cytomegalovirus. The cohort was sequenced for TCR beta chains only, and without alpha or paired-chain data the features that could be detected were limited. Compared with the roughly 670-donor mean, donors in an Asian-associated ancestry cluster had fewer N-insertions in productive TCRs, according to a later genetic analysis. A later analysis found that HLA-associated TCR beta chains were more clonally expanded and had lower generation probabilities than equally common non-associated chains. A cluster of highly shared sequence variants was judged likely to be a technical artifact of the sequencing pipeline. A later analysis found that most CMV-associated TCR beta chains appeared HLA-restricted, with HLA associations seemingly driven largely by CMV exposure. A later analysis associated about 17,000 TCR beta sequences with specific HLA alleles at a false discovery rate of 0.05. Most TCR sequences were seen in very few donors, while some public TCRs were found in many individuals. The classifier was reported to diagnose cytomegalovirus status with high specificity and sensitivity in both the original and validation cohorts. A few of the identified cytomegalovirus-associated TCR beta chains were confirmed in vitro to be specific for cytomegalovirus antigens. Immune exposure information for the cohort was limited to CMV serostatus. According to a later analysis, parvovirus B19, influenza, CMV and Epstein-Barr virus appeared linked to several top co-occurrence clusters.

Concerning this clone itself: Which antigen it targets is not known. No base quality values were provided; no much bigger clone lies one nucleotide off.

The cohort was made up of around 720 healthy bone marrow donors. All cohort members were sampled while nominally healthy, although unrecorded immune exposures were likely present. The donor was CMV seronegative and belonged to the group of approximately 320 seronegative cohort members. Each donor provided a peripheral blood sample, and peripheral blood mononuclear cells were used for TCR beta sequencing. Genomic DNA was extracted from the blood cell samples with the Qiagen DNeasy Blood Extraction Kit. Receptor libraries were prepared by the immunoSEQ multiplex PCR assay. The multiplex PCR relied on a mix of 60 forward primers for TCR Vbeta segments and 13 reverse primers for TCR Jbeta segments. Amplification of the CDR3 region of rearranged TCR beta genes was performed with a multiplex PCR assay on genomic DNA. The amplified TCR beta libraries were sequenced on the Illumina HiSeq System as 87-base-pair reads. Processing in the source paper ran as follows. Across the roughly 640 repertoires, a later analysis counted some 80 million unique TCR beta chains, roughly 11 million of which were shared by at least two donors. To remove PCR and sequencing errors, raw reads were error-corrected and collapsed into unique sequences using a nearest-neighbor algorithm that merged closely related sequences. To assign V, D and J gene segments, CDR3 sequences were aligned to IMGT reference sequences. Each retained sequence needed at least a six-nucleotide match to both a V gene segment and a J gene segment. Rearrangements were classified as productive when the CDR3 lacked stop codons and remained in frame with V and J, and all other rearrangements were classified as non-productive. CDR3 was defined by IMGT convention, running from the second conserved V-encoded cysteine to the conserved J-encoded phenylalanine. The earlier analysis of a few hundred of the donors excluded sequences that lacked an unambiguous match to a single V gene segment. An earlier analysis of almost 600 of the donors classified V segments as functional when productive rearrangements were above 56.7% and as segregating when the standard deviation between donors was above 5%. A statistical classification framework was built to diagnose cytomegalovirus status from the catalog of TCR beta chain sequences. V and J gene assignment, in a later analysis, came from comparing TCR nucleotide sequences with IMGT/GENE-DB human TR gene sequences. Using the TCRdist pipeline, a later analysis assigned CDR3 sequences along with most-parsimonious VDJ recombination scenarios. In a later analysis, every TCR beta chain was defined by the combination of its CDR3 amino acid sequence and its V-gene family, and reads without a unique V-gene family were dropped. To address suspected cross-contamination and a sequencing artifact, a later analysis removed 592 highly shared, low-generation-probability nucleotide sequences. A later analysis calculated a clonal expansion index for each public chain from normalized within-repertoire ranks of inferred template counts. In a later analysis, generation probabilities were computed with a VDJ recombination model fitted to out-of-frame rearrangements, and the resulting probabilities were checked against IGoR. Hypergeometric tests were used in a later analysis to score TCR-TCR, TCR-HLA and TCR-CMV co-occurrence, with a repertoire-size bias correction applied to the TCR pairs. False discovery rates were estimated in a later analysis by permuting HLA or CMV assignments 20 times. In a later analysis, co-occurring TCRs were grouped with DBSCAN, and TCRdist sequence similarity was added when clustering was performed within HLA-allele-positive subsets. For co-occurrence clustering, repertoires with fewer than 30,000 or more than 120,000 public chains were excluded, along with 4 to 6 repertoires with anomalous nucleotide sharing. TCRdb re-hosts the immuneACCESS table, in-frame sequences only. Its copies lack some clones; in the studies checked, an unresolved V gene accounts for under half of them, and the cause for the rest is not known. V and J calls and clone size are copied from that table; D and trimming were computed from the DNA. A total of 90,000 to 120,000 clones appear in this sample, approximately 73% of them only once. The ten largest clones add up to around 7.8% of the sample.

Sequencing was done on a sample of PBMCs. This clonotype originated in a man aged 25 to 40 in good health and CMV-seronegative.

The nucleotide sequence is given as TGTGCCAGCAGCTACGGGGGGCCGGACACCGGGGAGCTGTTTTTT. It is translated as CASSYGGPDTGELFF. The chain is assembled from TRBV5-4 and TRBJ2-2, and possibly TRBD2, on 7 matching bases. Its CDR3 holds 15 amino acids, cysteine through phenylalanine. Only the CDR3 DNA stays, 45 bases, in frame from base 1. The germline V gene (reference sequence) specifies SGHNT as CDR1 and YYREEE as CDR2. V is cut by 3 bases and J by 3 bases, and the space between the germline ends is 12 bases.